The clone carrying this T cell receptor (beta chain) came up a few times. A second PCR of 7 to 11 cycles used a sample-barcoded 5' primer and a J-beta primer mix. TCRdb independently ran MiXCR on the 5' RACE reads; one entry per CDR3 protein. The sample lists approximately 800,000 distinct CDR3 sequences, roughly 35% seen once, with approximately 12% in the top ten. The source of the sample is a study of blood T cells in healthy people across ages. The germline gives CDR1 LGHNA, CDR2 YNFKEQ. V was trimmed by 0 bases and J by 1 base, leaving 14 bases between them. CDR3 length: 17 amino acids. The chain recombines TRBV4-2 with TRBJ2-3, with D possibly being TRBD2 (5 bases). This clonotype was sampled from a man between 18 and 29 years old in good health. Sequenced material: blood. The CDR3 sequence: CASSQDSVAGRTDTQYF. CDR3 DNA sequence: TGTGCCAGCAGCCAAGATTCGGTTGCGGGCCGCACAGATACGCAGTATTTT.